What follows describes a single TCR beta chain. Its antigen is still unknown. This table comes from immunoSEQ multiplex PCR, and its TCRdb copy is limited to in-frame clones, with some not included. The table has about 2.4 million clones, approximately 94% seen once. The data were taken from a study of shared clonotypes between healthy human individuals. At the level of the study: CD8 memory received one plate per donor, CD8 naive two, CD4 memory three and CD4 naive three.

General study results and limits: Richness estimates generally favored naive over memory subsets.

This receptor was identified in a man aged 18 to 29 in good health. Some clones in this sample may be carry-over from other donors' samples. The sample was naive CD4+ T cells from PBMCs. Regarding subset: CD45RA+ positively selected.

As DNA, the CDR3 is TGTGCCAGCAGCCCCCGACCAAGAGATACGCAGTATTTT. Translating it yields CASSPRPRDTQYF. The gene calls are TRBV7-8 and TRBJ2-3, with unresolved D. The V end was cut by 5 bases, the J end by 5 bases, with 11 bases between. The CDR3 runs 13 residues. Germline V CDR1 and CDR2: SGHVS, FQNEAQ.